This TCR beta chain was obtained from a study of shared clonotypes between healthy human individuals. The table came from immunoSEQ multiplex PCR; TCRdb's copy has only in-frame clones and leaves some out. The sample holds about 2.1 million clones, about 94% seen once. As defined, naive CD8 cells were CD45RO-negative and positively selected for CCR7, with terminally differentiated effector memory CD45RA+ cells excluded. Germline V CDR1 and CDR2: MDHEN, SYDVKM. With 3 bases removed from V and 3 bases from J, the gap between germline ends came to 15 bases. The CDR3 extends over 15 amino acids. The chain carries TRBV28 and TRBJ2-7; a weak D match, TRBD1 (5 bases). The specimen was naive CD8+ T cells from PBMCs. The clonotype originates from a man between 18 and 29 years old in good health. Some clones in this sample may be carry-over from other donors' samples. The CDR3 DNA reads as TGTGCCAGCAGTTTCCTCCAGGGCCGCCTCTACGAGCAGTACTTC. As protein: CASSFLQGRLYEQYF.